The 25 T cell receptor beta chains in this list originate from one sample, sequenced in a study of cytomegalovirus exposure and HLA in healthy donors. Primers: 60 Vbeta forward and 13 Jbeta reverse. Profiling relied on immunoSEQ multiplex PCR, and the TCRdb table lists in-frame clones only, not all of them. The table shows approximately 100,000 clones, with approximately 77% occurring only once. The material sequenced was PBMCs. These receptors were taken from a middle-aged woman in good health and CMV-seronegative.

The CDR3 DNA is TGTGCCAGCAGCCAAGACACGCAAGGCGGGGGCAGAGGTGGAAACACCATATATTTT. It yields the protein CASSQDTQGGGRGGNTIYF. The rearrangement joins TRBV4-2 to TRBJ1-3; tentative D call: TRBD1 (6 bases). The CDR3 contains 19 residues. From germline, CDR1 is LGHNA and CDR2 YNFKEQ. V was trimmed by 0 bases and J by 3 bases, leaving 21 bases between them.

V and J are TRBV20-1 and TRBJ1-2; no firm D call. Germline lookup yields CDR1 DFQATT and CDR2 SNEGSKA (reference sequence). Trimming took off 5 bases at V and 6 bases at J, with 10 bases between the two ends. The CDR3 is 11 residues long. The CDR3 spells CSASSVNGYTF. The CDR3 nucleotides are TGCAGTGCTTCATCAGTGAATGGCTACACCTTC.

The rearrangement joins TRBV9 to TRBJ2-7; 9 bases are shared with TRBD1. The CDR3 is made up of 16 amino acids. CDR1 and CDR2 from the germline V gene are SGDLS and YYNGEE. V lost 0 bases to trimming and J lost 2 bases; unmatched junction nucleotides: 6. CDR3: CASSVGTGGETYEQYF. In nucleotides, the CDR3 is TGTGCCAGCAGCGTAGGAACAGGGGGCGAAACCTACGAGCAGTACTTC.

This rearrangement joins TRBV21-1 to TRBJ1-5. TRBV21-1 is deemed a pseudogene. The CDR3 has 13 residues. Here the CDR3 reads CASSTRGNQPQHF. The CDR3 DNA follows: TGTGCCAGCAGCACGCGTGGCAATCAGCCCCAGCATTTT.

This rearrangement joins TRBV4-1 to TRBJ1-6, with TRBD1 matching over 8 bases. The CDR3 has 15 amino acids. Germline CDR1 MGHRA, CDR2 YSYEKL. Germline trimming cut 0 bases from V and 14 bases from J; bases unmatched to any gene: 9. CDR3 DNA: TGCGCCAGCAGCCAAGAGGACAGGGTGATTTGGTCCCTCCACTTT. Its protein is CASSQEDRVIWSLHF.

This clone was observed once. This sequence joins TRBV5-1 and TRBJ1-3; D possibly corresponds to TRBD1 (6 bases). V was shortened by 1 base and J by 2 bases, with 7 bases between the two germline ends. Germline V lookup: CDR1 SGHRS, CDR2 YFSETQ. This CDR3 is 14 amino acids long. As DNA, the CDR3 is TGCGCCAGCAGCTTGACAGGGACTGGAAACACCATATATTTT. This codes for CASSLTGTGNTIYF.

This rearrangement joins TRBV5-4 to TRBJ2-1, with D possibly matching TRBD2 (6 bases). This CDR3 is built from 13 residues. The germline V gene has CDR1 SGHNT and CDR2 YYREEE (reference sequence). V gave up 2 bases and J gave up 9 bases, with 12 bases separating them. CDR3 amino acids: CASSFWGGGEQFF. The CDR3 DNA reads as TGTGCCAGCAGCTTTTGGGGAGGAGGTGAGCAGTTCTTC. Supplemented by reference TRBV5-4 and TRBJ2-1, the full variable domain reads ETGVTQSPTHLIKTRGQQVTLRCSSQSGHNTVSWYQQALGQGPQFIFQYYREEENGRGNFPPRFSGLQFPNYSSELNVNALELDDSALYLCASSFWGGGEQFFGPGTRLTVL.

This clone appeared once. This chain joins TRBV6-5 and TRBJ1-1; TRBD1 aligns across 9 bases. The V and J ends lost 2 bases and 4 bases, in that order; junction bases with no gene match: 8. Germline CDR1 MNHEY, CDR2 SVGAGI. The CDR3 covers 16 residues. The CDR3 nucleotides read TGTGCCAGCAGTTACACGGGACAGGGAAAGGGCACTGAAGCTTTCTTT. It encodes CASSYTGQGKGTEAFF.

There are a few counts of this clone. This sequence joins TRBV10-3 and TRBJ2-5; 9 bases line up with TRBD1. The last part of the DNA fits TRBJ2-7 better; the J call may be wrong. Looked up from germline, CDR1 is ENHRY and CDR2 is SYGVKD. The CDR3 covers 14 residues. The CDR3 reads CAAMPGQGTDEQYF. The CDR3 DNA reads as TGTGCCGCCATGCCGGGACAGGGTACCGACGAGCAGTACTTC.

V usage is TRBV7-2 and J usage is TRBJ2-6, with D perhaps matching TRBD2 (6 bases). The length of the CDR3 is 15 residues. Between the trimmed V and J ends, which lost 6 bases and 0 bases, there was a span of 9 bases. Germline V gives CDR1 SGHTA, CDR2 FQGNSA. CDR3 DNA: TGTGCCAGCAGGTCCGGGAGCTCTGGGGCCAACGTCCTGACTTTC. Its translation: CASRSGSSGANVLTF.

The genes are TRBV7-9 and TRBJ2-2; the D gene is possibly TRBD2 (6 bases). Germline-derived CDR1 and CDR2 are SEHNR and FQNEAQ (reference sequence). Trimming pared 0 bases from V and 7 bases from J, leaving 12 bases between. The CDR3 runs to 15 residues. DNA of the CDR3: TGTGCCAGCAGCTTAGCTAGGCGGGGCGGCGGGGAGCTGTTTTTT. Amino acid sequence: CASSLARRGGGELFF.

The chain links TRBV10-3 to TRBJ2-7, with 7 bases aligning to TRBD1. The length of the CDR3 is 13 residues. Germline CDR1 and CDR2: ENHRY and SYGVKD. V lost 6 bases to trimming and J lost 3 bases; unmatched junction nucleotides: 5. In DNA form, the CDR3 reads TGTGCCATCAGCCCGGGACAGAACTACGAGCAGTACTTC. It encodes CAISPGQNYEQYF.

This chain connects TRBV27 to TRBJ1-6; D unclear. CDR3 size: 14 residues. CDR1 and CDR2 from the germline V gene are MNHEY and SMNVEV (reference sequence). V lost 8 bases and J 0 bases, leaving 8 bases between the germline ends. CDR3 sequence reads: CASGLGSYNSPLHF. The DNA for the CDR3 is TGTGCCAGCGGCCTAGGCTCCTATAATTCACCCCTCCACTTT.

In DNA form, the CDR3 reads TGTGCCAGCAGTAGGGACATTGGAAACACCATATATTTT. It codes for CASSRDIGNTIYF. V usage is TRBV6-6 and J usage is TRBJ1-3; possibly TRBD1 for D (6 bases). Germline CDR1 reads MNHNY; CDR2 reads SVGAGI (reference sequence). This CDR3 is built from 13 residues. V lost 5 bases to trimming and J lost 3 bases, with 8 bases between them.

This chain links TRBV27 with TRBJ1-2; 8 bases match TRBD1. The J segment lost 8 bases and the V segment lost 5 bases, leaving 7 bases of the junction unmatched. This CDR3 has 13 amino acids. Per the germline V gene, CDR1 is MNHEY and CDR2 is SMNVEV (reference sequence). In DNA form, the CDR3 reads TGTGCCAGCAGTCGCGGACAGGGCCTCGGCTACACCTTC. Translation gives CASSRGQGLGYTF.

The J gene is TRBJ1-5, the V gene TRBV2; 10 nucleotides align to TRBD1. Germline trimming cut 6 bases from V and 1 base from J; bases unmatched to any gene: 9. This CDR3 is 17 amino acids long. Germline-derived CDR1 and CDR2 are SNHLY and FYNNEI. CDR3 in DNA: TGTGCCAGCAGCTTGGGACAGGGGAGCGGAAGCAATCAGCCCCAGCATTTT. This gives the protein CASSLGQGSGSNQPQHF.

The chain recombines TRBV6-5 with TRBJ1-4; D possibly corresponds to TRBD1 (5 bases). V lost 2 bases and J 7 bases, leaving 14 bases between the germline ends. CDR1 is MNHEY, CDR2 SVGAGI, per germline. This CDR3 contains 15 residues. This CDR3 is CASSYAGRGGEKLFF. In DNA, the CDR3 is TGTGCCAGCAGTTACGCGGGGCGTGGGGGTGAAAAACTGTTTTTT.

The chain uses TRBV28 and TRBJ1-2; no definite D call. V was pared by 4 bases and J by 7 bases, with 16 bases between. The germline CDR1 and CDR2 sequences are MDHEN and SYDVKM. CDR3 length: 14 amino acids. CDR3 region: CASSSLDSAGGYTF. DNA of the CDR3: TGTGCCAGCAGTTCGTTGGATTCGGCGGGTGGCTACACCTTC.

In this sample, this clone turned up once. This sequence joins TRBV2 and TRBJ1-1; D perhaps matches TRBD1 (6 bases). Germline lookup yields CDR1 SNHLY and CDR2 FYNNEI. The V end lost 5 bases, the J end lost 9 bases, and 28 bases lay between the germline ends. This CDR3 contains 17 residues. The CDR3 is CASSFRGRRQAVHQAFF. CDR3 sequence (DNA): TGTGCCAGCAGTTTTAGGGGCCGCCGACAGGCAGTTCATCAAGCTTTCTTT.

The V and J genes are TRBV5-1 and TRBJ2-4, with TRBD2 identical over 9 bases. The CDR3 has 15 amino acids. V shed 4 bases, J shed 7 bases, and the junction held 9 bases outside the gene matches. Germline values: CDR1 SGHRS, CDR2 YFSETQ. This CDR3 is CASSPPGGGGNIQYF. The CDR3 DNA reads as TGCGCCAGCAGCCCCCCTGGCGGGGGGGGTAACATTCAGTACTTC.

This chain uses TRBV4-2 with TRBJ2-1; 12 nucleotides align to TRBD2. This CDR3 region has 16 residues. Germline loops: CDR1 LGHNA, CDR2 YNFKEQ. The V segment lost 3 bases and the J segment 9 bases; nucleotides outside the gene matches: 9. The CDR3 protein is CASSQGPSGGAGEQFF. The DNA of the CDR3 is TGTGCCAGCAGCCAGGGGCCTAGCGGGGGGGCCGGTGAGCAGTTCTTC.

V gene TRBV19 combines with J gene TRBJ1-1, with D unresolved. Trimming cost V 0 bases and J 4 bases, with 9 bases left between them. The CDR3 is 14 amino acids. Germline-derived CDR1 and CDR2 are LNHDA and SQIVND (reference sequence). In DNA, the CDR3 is TGTGCCAGTAGTATAGATCCGGGGTTCACTGAAGCTTTCTTT. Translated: CASSIDPGFTEAFF.

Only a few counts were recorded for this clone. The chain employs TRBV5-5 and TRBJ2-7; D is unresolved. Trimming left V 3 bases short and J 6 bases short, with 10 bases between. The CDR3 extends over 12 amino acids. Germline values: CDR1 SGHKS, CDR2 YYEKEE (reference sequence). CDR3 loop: CASSSLGSEQYF. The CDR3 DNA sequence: TGTGCCAGCAGCTCGCTTGGCAGCGAGCAGTACTTC.

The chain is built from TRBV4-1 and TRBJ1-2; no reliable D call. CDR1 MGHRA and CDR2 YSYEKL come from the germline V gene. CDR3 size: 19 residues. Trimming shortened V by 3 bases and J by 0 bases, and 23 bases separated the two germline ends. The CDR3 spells CASSQTERRGEFPNYGYTF. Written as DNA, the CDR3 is TGCGCCAGCAGCCAGACCGAAAGGCGTGGGGAGTTTCCTAACTATGGCTACACCTTC.

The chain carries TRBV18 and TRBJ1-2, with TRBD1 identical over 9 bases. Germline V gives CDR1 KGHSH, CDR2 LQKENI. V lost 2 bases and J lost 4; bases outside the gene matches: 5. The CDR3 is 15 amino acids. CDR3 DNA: TGTGCCAGCTCACCAAACAGGGGGCGCGGCTATGGCTACACCTTC. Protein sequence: CASSPNRGRGYGYTF.